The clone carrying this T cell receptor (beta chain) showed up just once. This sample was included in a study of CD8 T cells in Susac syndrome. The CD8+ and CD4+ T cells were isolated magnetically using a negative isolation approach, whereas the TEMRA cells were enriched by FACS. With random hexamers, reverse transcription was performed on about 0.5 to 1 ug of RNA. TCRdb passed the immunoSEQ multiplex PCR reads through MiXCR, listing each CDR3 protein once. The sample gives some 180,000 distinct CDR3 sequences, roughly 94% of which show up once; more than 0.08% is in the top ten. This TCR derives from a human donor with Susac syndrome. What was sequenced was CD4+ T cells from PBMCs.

The CDR3 DNA is TGTGCCAGCGCCCTTGGCGGGACCTACGAGCAGTACTTC. It is translated as CASALGGTYEQYF. The chain is built from TRBV12-3 or TRBV12-4 and TRBJ2-7; D might be TRBD2 (6 bases). Trimming left V 8 bases short and J 2 bases short, with 13 bases between. The CDR3 totals 13 residues.